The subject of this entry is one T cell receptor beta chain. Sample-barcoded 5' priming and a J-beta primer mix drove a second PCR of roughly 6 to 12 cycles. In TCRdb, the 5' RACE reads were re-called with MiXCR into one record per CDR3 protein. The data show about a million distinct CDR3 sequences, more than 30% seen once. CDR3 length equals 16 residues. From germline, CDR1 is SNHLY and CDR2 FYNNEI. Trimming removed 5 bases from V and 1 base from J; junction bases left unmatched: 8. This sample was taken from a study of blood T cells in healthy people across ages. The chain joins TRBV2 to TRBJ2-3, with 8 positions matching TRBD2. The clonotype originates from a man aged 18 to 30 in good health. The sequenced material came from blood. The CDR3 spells CASSNLRGGGTDTQYF. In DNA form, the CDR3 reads TGTGCCAGCAGTAACCTCCGGGGGGGCGGCACAGATACGCAGTATTTT.